The next 23 T cell receptor beta chains were all read from a single sample in a study of Graves' ophthalmopathy and Graves' hyperthyroidism (dated by TCRdb to 2016 to 2018). The sequencing machine was an Illumina HiSeq 2000. For repertoire sequencing, the TCR beta CDR3 regions were amplified from RNA transcripts. A first-round RT-PCR used HTBI primers with the Qiagen OneStep RT-PCR kit, followed by a second-round multiplex PCR, size selection and purification. TCRdb reran the public reads through fastp at Q25 and MiXCR, keeping productive beta chains. One record per CDR3 amino acid sequence lists the most common genes and DNA. This sample holds about 620,000 distinct CDR3 sequences; about 20% were observed only once. The ten largest account for more than 5.5% of the sample. Sequencing was performed on peripheral blood. All receptors derive from a woman under 30 with stable Graves' hyperthyroidism. Some clones in this sample may be carry-over from other donors' samples. Donor details come from another sample of the same person, matched by shared clones.

This clonotype showed up many times. The V gene is TRBV11-2, the J gene TRBJ1-3, with D unresolved. V dropped 6 bases and J dropped 0 bases, with 12 bases sitting between them. The CDR3 length is 15 residues. Germline-derived CDR1 and CDR2 are SGHAT and FQNNGV. The CDR3 is CASSPERYSGNTIYF. CDR3 DNA: TGTGCCAGCAGTCCGGAACGGTACTCTGGAAACACCATATATTTT. Using reference TRBV11-2 and TRBJ1-3 for the parts outside the CDR3, the full variable domain is EAGVAQSPRYKIIEKRQSVAFWCNPISGHATLYWYQQILGQGPKLLIQFQNNGVVDDSQLPKDRFSAERLKGVDSTLKIQPAKLEDSAVYLCASSPERYSGNTIYFGEGSWLTVV.

The CDR3 region has the DNA TGTGCCAGCAGTTACCCCCCCGGGACAGGGAACACTGAAGCTTTCTTT. Amino acid sequence: CASSYPPGTGNTEAFF. The genes are TRBV6-5 and TRBJ1-1; TRBD1 agrees at 8 bases. The germline CDR1 and CDR2 sequences are MNHEY and SVGAGI. The CDR3 consists of 16 residues. V lost 2 bases and J lost 1; bases outside the gene matches: 6.

This clonotype appeared many times. The chain uses TRBV5-1 and TRBJ1-1, with D unresolved. The V end lost 4 bases, the J end lost 4 bases, and 11 bases lay between the germline ends. The germline gives CDR1 SGHRS, CDR2 YFSETQ. The CDR3 is made up of 13 amino acids. CDR3 bases: TGCGCCAGCAGCCCCCCCGGGTTCACTGAAGCTTTCTTT. This gives the protein CASSPPGFTEAFF.

This clonotype was seen only a few times. The chain uses TRBV28 and TRBJ2-5; D is perhaps TRBD2 (5 bases). V shed 6 bases and J shed 5 bases, with 16 bases lying between them. The CDR3 has 14 residues. Germline V lookup: CDR1 MDHEN, CDR2 SYDVKM. The CDR3: CASRPAGGWETQYF. CDR3 sequence (DNA): TGTGCCAGCAGGCCGGCAGGCGGGTGGGAGACCCAGTACTTC.

Ten or more counts support this clonotype. The chain uses TRBV7-9 and TRBJ2-4, with D perhaps matching TRBD2 (7 bases). Germline CDR1 reads SEHNR; CDR2 reads FQNEAQ (reference sequence). Trimming removed 6 bases from V and 7 bases from J, with 19 bases in between. The CDR3 contains 15 residues. In DNA form, the CDR3 reads TGTGCCAGCAGTCCAGGGGAGGGAAGGGTGAACATTCAGTACTTC. It encodes CASSPGEGRVNIQYF.

This chain links TRBV5-6 with TRBJ2-7; 10 bases align to TRBD1. This CDR3 is built from 14 residues. Losses at the gene ends were 2 bases for V and 6 bases for J; bases not matched to a gene: 5. Germline V lookup: CDR1 SGHDT, CDR2 YYEEEE. The CDR3 nucleotides are TGTGCCAGCAGCTTAGGGGACAGGGGTGCCGAGCAGTACTTC. It is translated as CASSLGDRGAEQYF.

This clonotype was counted ten times or more. The chain uses TRBV12-3 or TRBV12-4 and TRBJ1-6; no clear D. The CDR3 runs 13 residues. V lost 4 bases to trimming and J lost 8 bases, with 9 bases between them. The CDR3 reads CASSSEGYSPLHF. CDR3 coding DNA: TGTGCCAGCAGTTCCGAGGGTTATTCACCCCTCCACTTT.

This clonotype was seen more than once but under ten times. The chain joins TRBV2 to TRBJ1-1; D unresolved. V dropped 5 bases and J dropped 0 bases, with 22 bases sitting between them. Germline V lookup: CDR1 SNHLY, CDR2 FYNNEI. The CDR3 has 18 amino acids. CDR3 sequence reads: CASSPPPRWGRLNTEAFF. CDR3 coding DNA: TGTGCCAGCAGTCCCCCCCCCCGTTGGGGAAGACTGAACACTGAAGCTTTCTTT.

This clonotype has just a few counts. The rearrangement uses TRBV2 and TRBJ1-5; 10 positions agree with TRBD1. CDR3 length: 17 residues. The V gene end was trimmed by 6 bases and the J gene end by 6 bases; junction bases not matched to a gene: 14. From germline, CDR1 is SNHLY and CDR2 FYNNEI. CDR3 sequence (DNA): TGTGCCAGCAGCAAATTTGCCTCCGGGACAGGGGCTCAGCCCCAGCATTTT. Its protein product is CASSKFASGTGAQPQHF. The whole variable domain, remainder taken from reference TRBV2 and TRBJ1-5, is EPEVTQTPSHQVTQMGQEVILRCVPISNHLYFYWYRQILGQKVEFLVSFYNNEISEKSEIFDDQFSVERPDGSNFTLKIRSTKLEDSAMYFCASSKFASGTGAQPQHFGDGTRLSIL.

The sample holds a few counts of this clonotype. The rearrangement joins TRBV2 to TRBJ1-5, with D uncertain. Germline CDR1 reads SNHLY; CDR2 reads FYNNEI. This CDR3 is 15 amino acids long. With 4 bases removed from V and 7 bases from J, the gap between germline ends came to 17 bases. This CDR3 reads CASSVESGVLQPQHF. The DNA for the CDR3 is TGTGCCAGCAGTGTCGAATCCGGGGTCTTGCAGCCCCAGCATTTT.

V is TRBV20-1 and J is TRBJ2-7; 9 bases are shared with TRBD1. This CDR3 is 13 amino acids long. The V and J ends lost 4 bases and 2 bases, in that order; junction bases with no gene match: 3. Germline V gene data show CDR1 as DFQATT and CDR2 as SNEGSKA (reference sequence). Here the CDR3 DNA reads TGCAGTGCTAATTGGGACAGGGCCTACGAGCAGTACTTC. Translation gives CSANWDRAYEQYF.

This clonotype was observed many times. V usage is TRBV29-1 and J usage is TRBJ2-5; 14 bases line up with TRBD2. V trimming: 6 bases; J trimming: 4 bases; junction bases outside the gene matches: 4. This CDR3 is 14 amino acids long. From germline, CDR1 is SQVTM and CDR2 ANQGSEA. The CDR3 is CSVRLAGGRETQYF. CDR3 bases: TGCAGCGTACGACTAGCGGGGGGGCGAGAGACCCAGTACTTC.

This clonotype was seen ten or more times. This chain links TRBV15 with TRBJ2-7, with D uncertain. In germline, CDR1 is LNHNV, CDR2 YYDKDF (reference sequence). With 1 base removed from V and 3 bases from J, the gap between germline ends came to 10 bases. This CDR3 has 14 residues. In DNA form, the CDR3 reads TGTGCCACCAGCAGAGTGTCGGGCGGCTACGAGCAGTACTTC. Translated: CATSRVSGGYEQYF.

This clonotype was observed many times. The rearrangement uses TRBV19 and TRBJ2-7, with D uncertain. Trimming cost V 6 bases and J 3 bases, with 15 bases left between them. CDR1 is LNHDA, CDR2 SQIVND, per germline (reference sequence). This CDR3 has 14 amino acids. CDR3 in DNA: TGTGCCAGTAGCACTACGTACTCTAGCTACGAGCAGTACTTC. It codes for CASSTTYSSYEQYF.

Ten or more counts support this clonotype. V gene TRBV5-1 combines with J gene TRBJ2-6; D call uncertain. CDR1 is SGHRS and CDR2 is YFSETQ in the germline V gene. The CDR3 extends over 17 amino acids. V was clipped by 4 bases and J by 4 bases, with 18 bases between them. CDR3 loop: CASSPTSSPMGANVLTF. CDR3 nucleotide sequence: TGCGCCAGCAGCCCAACCTCGTCACCCATGGGGGCCAACGTCCTGACTTTC.

In this sample, this clonotype turned up a few times. The genes are TRBV4-1 and TRBJ2-7, with 10 bases aligning to TRBD2. CDR3 size: 19 residues. Germline CDR1 is MGHRA and CDR2 is YSYEKL. V dropped 0 bases and J dropped 7; count of bases not matched to a gene: 18. CDR3 residues: CASSQDWGTSDPSIMEQYF. As DNA, the CDR3 is TGCGCCAGCAGCCAAGATTGGGGGACTAGCGACCCAAGTATAATGGAGCAGTACTTC.

This chain connects TRBV20-1 to TRBJ1-1; D ambiguous. Germline V gives CDR1 DFQATT, CDR2 SNEGSKA (reference sequence). The CDR3 loop spans 12 amino acids. Trimming removed 3 bases from V and 6 bases from J, with 11 bases in between. The DNA for the CDR3 is TGCAGTGCTAGTGTTGTTTCCCCTGAAGCTTTCTTT. Translating gives CSASVVSPEAFF.

This clonotype was recorded at least ten times. The genes are TRBV4-1 and TRBJ1-5; D is uncertain. This CDR3 spans 15 amino acids. V was clipped by 4 bases and J by 4 bases, with 14 bases between them. Germline CDR1 is MGHRA and CDR2 is YSYEKL. CDR3 DNA: TGCGCCAGCAGCCCCGATGGTCAGAGGAATCAGCCCCAGCATTTT. This translates into CASSPDGQRNQPQHF.

This clonotype was seen a handful of times. The junction differs from germline at one of its ends, possibly a read error. This sequence joins TRBV6-1 and TRBJ1-1; D might be TRBD1 (6 bases). The germline CDR1 and CDR2 sequences are MNHNS and SASEGT. This CDR3 region has 17 residues. CDR3 bases: TGTGCCAGCATCTCCCCCCGGGGGGCGTCGTTCAGTTCGGAAGCTTTCTTC. Its translation: CASISPRGASFSSEAFF.

This clonotype was seen at least ten times. This rearrangement joins TRBV9 to TRBJ2-7; D may be TRBD2 (5 bases). Trimming stripped 4 bases from V and 2 bases from J, with 16 bases between. CDR1 is SGDLS and CDR2 is YYNGEE in the germline V gene. This CDR3 spans 15 amino acids. The CDR3 nucleotides are TGTGCCAGCAGCCCACCCGGAGCGGAAGCCTACGAGCAGTACTTC. Translated, it gives CASSPPGAEAYEQYF.

In this sample, this clonotype turned up many times. The chain joins TRBV9 to TRBJ2-6, with TRBD1 identical over 9 bases. Germline V CDR1 and CDR2: SGDLS, YYNGEE. Losses at the gene ends were 3 bases for V and 3 bases for J; bases not matched to a gene: 4. The CDR3 sequence is 16 residues long. CDR3 sequence: CASSGDRVGGANVLTF. In nucleotides, the CDR3 is TGTGCCAGCAGCGGGGACAGGGTCGGTGGGGCCAACGTCCTGACTTTC.

The table lists this clonotype with a few counts. One base away lies a much larger clone, so this may be a sequencing read error. J is TRBJ2-2 and V is TRBV19, with 9 bases lining up with TRBD1. Germline values: CDR1 LNHDA, CDR2 SQIVND (reference sequence). This CDR3 has 13 residues. The CDR3 is CASSGTGFGELLF. Here the CDR3 DNA reads TGTGCCAGTAGTGGGACAGGGTTTGGGGAGCTGTTGTTT.

This clonotype was seen ten or more times. The genes are TRBV19 and TRBJ1-6, with D unresolved. V gave up 7 bases and J gave up 8 bases, with 18 bases separating them. Germline V gene data show CDR1 as LNHDA and CDR2 as SQIVND (reference sequence). The CDR3 spans 15 residues. The CDR3 DNA follows: TGTGCCAGTACTGGAGGAGGTGGTGGGGATTCACCCCTCCACTTT. Translated, it gives CASTGGGGGDSPLHF.